The rows below give T cell receptor beta chains drawn from one sample of a study of T cells after yellow fever vaccination. Each CDR3 protein gets one entry after TCRdb re-called the 5' RACE reads with MiXCR. The sample has around 590,000 distinct CDR3 sequences, 9% to 15% seen once; the top ten hold approximately 15%. This specimen was PBMCs, taken on the day of the yellow fever booster vaccination. All receptors derive from a man between 25 and 39 years old who received the YFV17D yellow fever vaccine. Both conserved end residues are part of each CDR3. The order of the fields is clone size, V gene, J gene, D gene, CDR3 DNA, CDR3 protein. The D gene is left open where the match is weak. Expanded clones get a size class; other rows say once, few or many, or leave the size out.

>NA|TRBV12-3/TRBV12-4|TRBJ2-7|TRBD2
TGTGCCAGCAGTTTTTGGGGGGACTACGACTACGAGCAGTACTTC
CASSFWGDYDYEQYF
>NA|TRBV27|TRBJ2-7|NA
TGTGCCGGGATGACAGACCCCTACGAGCAGTACTTC
CAGMTDPYEQYF
>NA|TRBV7-9|TRBJ2-7|NA
TGTGCCAGCAGCCCCCCCCTGATACCCTACGAGCAGTACTTC
CASSPPLIPYEQYF
>NA|TRBV7-3|TRBJ2-1|TRBD2
TGTACCAGCAGCTTAAGGGGAGGGCGGAGCTACAATGAGCAGTTCTTC
CTSSLRGGRSYNEQFF
>NA|TRBV5-6|TRBJ1-1|NA
TGTGCCAGCAGCGGGCGAGTGACCGGAAACACTGAAGCTTTCTTT
CASSGRVTGNTEAFF
>few|TRBV7-8|TRBJ2-3|NA
TGTGCCAGCAGCTTTGCTACTTTCACAGATACGCAGTATTTT
CASSFATFTDTQYF
>few|TRBV5-4|TRBJ2-7|NA
TGTGCCAGCAGCTTCCCCGGGATACATCACGAGCAGTACTTC
CASSFPGIHHEQYF
>few|TRBV9|TRBJ2-2|TRBD2
TGTGCCAGCAGGGGAGGACTAGCGGGAGAGCGGACCGGGGAGCTGTTTTTT
CASRGGLAGERTGELFF
>few|TRBV7-2|TRBJ2-7|NA
TGTGCCAGCAGCACCAGAATCGAGCAGTACTTC
CASSTRIEQYF
>few|TRBV24-1|TRBJ2-3|NA
TGTGCCACCAGTGATTCGGGCAGCCACACAGATACGCAGTATTTT
CATSDSGSHTDTQYF
>NA|TRBV20-1|TRBJ2-1|NA
TGCAGTGCTAGAGGGCAGGGGAGCGGCAACACCAATGAGCAGTTCTTC
CSARGQGSGNTNEQFF
>few|TRBV11-2|TRBJ2-5|NA
TGTGCCAGCAGCTTAGAGAGGGGGCGGGATCTCCAAGAGACCCAGTACTTC
CASSLERGRDLQETQYF
>NA|TRBV9|TRBJ2-4|TRBD2
TGTGCCAGCAGCGTATCCGGGGGGGCCAAAAACATTCAGTACTTC
CASSVSGGAKNIQYF
>few|TRBV29-1|TRBJ2-3|NA
TGCAGCGTCCCAACGAACAGGGCCGCAGATACGCAGTATTTT
CSVPTNRAADTQYF
>NA|TRBV5-6|TRBJ1-4|NA
TGTGCCAGCAGCTTGGCCGGGGAAGGTGAAAAACTGTTTTTT
CASSLAGEGEKLFF
>NA|TRBV15|TRBJ1-3|NA
TGTGCCACCAGCAGGGGATACTCTGGAAACACCATATATTTT
CATSRGYSGNTIYF
>NA|TRBV20-1|TRBJ2-1|TRBD1
TGCAGTGCTAGAGATAGTTTAGGGGGCCTTAGGGAGCAGTTCTTC
CSARDSLGGLREQFF
>few|TRBV18|TRBJ2-2|NA
TGTGCCAGCTCACCACCGACCGTCACCGGGGAGCTGTTTTTT
CASSPPTVTGELFF
>few|TRBV5-1|TRBJ2-6|TRBD1
TGCGCCAGCAGCACGACAGGGGCGTTCGCTGGGGCCAACGTCCTGACTTTC
CASSTTGAFAGANVLTF
>NA|TRBV20-1|TRBJ1-2|NA
TGCAGTGCTAGTACAGAGAACTATGGCTACACCTTC
CSASTENYGYTF
>few|TRBV7-9|TRBJ1-1|NA
TGTGCCAGCAGCTCGTCGGTAGGAACCGCGAACACTGAAGCTTTCTTT
CASSSSVGTANTEAFF
>NA|TRBV15|TRBJ1-2|TRBD1
TGTGCCACCAGCGCGTCCCAGGGGGCGTGGGGCTACACCTTC
CATSASQGAWGYTF
>many|TRBV11-2|TRBJ2-1|NA
TGTGCCAGCAGCTTAGAACCGTCGACGGCCAGCTCCTACAATGAGCAGTTCTTC
CASSLEPSTASSYNEQFF
>many|TRBV6-2/TRBV6-3|TRBJ2-2|TRBD1
TGTGCCAGCAGCGCTACAGGGGCCGGGGAGCTGTTTTTT
CASSATGAGELFF
>few|TRBV11-2|TRBJ1-1|NA
TGTGCCAGCAGCTCTCTGGTGTCAGGGGCGGGAATGAACACTGAAGCTTTCTTT
CASSSLVSGAGMNTEAFF
>NA|TRBV29-1|TRBJ2-3|NA
TGCAGCGTTCCCCCCCCCGGCAGGGAGGGCACAGATACGCAGTATTTT
CSVPPPGREGTDTQYF
>NA|TRBV6-1|TRBJ2-1|NA
TGTGCCAGCAGCCCCGGCCCGGGAAACCTCGGCAATGAGCAGTTCTTC
CASSPGPGNLGNEQFF
>few|TRBV5-5|TRBJ2-7|NA
TGTGCCAGCAGCTTGGGCGCCAGGGTAATCTACGAGCAGTACTTC
CASSLGARVIYEQYF
>NA|TRBV12-3/TRBV12-4|TRBJ2-2|NA
TGTGCCAGCAGTTTCACGTCCGGGGAGCTGTTTTTT
CASSFTSGELFF
>few|TRBV20-1|TRBJ1-1|TRBD1
TGCAGTGCTAGAGATTCGACAGGGGGCCGCACTGAAGCTTTCTTT
CSARDSTGGRTEAFF
>few|TRBV9|TRBJ1-6|NA
TGTGCCAGCAGCGTAGGTCCGGTGGGTTCCTATAATTCACCCCTCCACTTT
CASSVGPVGSYNSPLHF
>few|TRBV20-1|TRBJ1-4|NA
TGCAGTGCTAGACGCCCAGGGGATGCAACTAATGAAAAACTGTTTTTT
CSARRPGDATNEKLFF
>few|TRBV5-4|TRBJ2-3|NA
TGTGCCAGCAGCTTGTACGCCAACCAGGGAGCAGATACGCAGTATTTT
CASSLYANQGADTQYF
>few|TRBV7-2|TRBJ2-7|NA
TGTGCCAGCAGCTCGGGAGTGATCGGCGAGCAGTACTTC
CASSSGVIGEQYF
>NA|TRBV20-1|TRBJ1-6|NA
TGCAGTGCTAGACGAAGGGATGATTCACCCCTCCACTTT
CSARRRDDSPLHF
>NA|TRBV5-1|TRBJ1-4|TRBD1
TGCGCCAGCAGCCACCGACAGGGGGCTAATGAAAAACTGTTTTTT
CASSHRQGANEKLFF
>few|TRBV25-1|TRBJ2-2|TRBD1
TGTGCCAGCAGTGAATTTAACAGGGGCACCGGGGAGCTGTTTTTT
CASSEFNRGTGELFF
>few|TRBV5-1|TRBJ2-1|TRBD1
TGCGCCAGCAGCTTGGGGACAGGGGCCGACAATGAGCAGTTCTTC
CASSLGTGADNEQFF
>NA|TRBV20-1|TRBJ2-7|TRBD1
TGCAGTGCTAGAAGGACAGGGGGTAACTACGAGCAGTACTTC
CSARRTGGNYEQYF
>NA|TRBV4-2|TRBJ2-3|NA
TGTGCCAGCAGCCCAGATAGCGCGAAAACAGATACGCAGTATTTT
CASSPDSAKTDTQYF
>NA|TRBV28|TRBJ2-7|NA
TGTGCCAGCAGTCGGCCTCAGAGTCTACGCGAGCAGTACTTC
CASSRPQSLREQYF
>NA|TRBV12-3/TRBV12-4|TRBJ2-3|NA
TGTGCCAGCAGTTTTCGAGCGACAGGCCGGGGCGATACGCAGTATTTT
CASSFRATGRGDTQYF
>few|TRBV4-3|TRBJ2-1|TRBD2
TGCGCCAGCAGCCAAGATGCACTAGCGGCGTACAATGAGCAGTTCTTC
CASSQDALAAYNEQFF
>NA|TRBV7-3|TRBJ2-5|TRBD2
TGTGCCAGCAGCCCTACTAGCGGAGGACCGGAGACCCAGTACTTC
CASSPTSGGPETQYF
>few|TRBV12-3/TRBV12-4|TRBJ2-2|TRBD1
TGTGCCAGCAGTTTCTACGGCAGGGGGACCGGGGAGCTGTTTTTT
CASSFYGRGTGELFF
>few|TRBV7-2|TRBJ1-5|NA
TGTGCCAGCAGCCTCAGACAGGTCCGCAATCAGCCCCAGCATTTT
CASSLRQVRNQPQHF
>few|TRBV7-9|TRBJ2-7|NA
TGTGCCAGCAGCCAGGGACCTCGTGGGCGCGAGCAGTACTTC
CASSQGPRGREQYF
>NA|TRBV4-3|TRBJ2-5|NA
TGCGCCAGCAGCCAAGATGGGGGAGCAGGTATAGAGACCCAGTACTTC
CASSQDGGAGIETQYF
>few|TRBV20-1|TRBJ1-6|NA
TGCAGTGCTACTCTGCTAGATTCACCCCTCCACTTT
CSATLLDSPLHF
>few|TRBV5-5|TRBJ2-1|NA
TGTGCCAGCAGCTTCCGCGGGGCTGGTGTAGTTGGCGAGTTCTTC
CASSFRGAGVVGEFF
>few|TRBV5-1|TRBJ2-2|NA
TGCGCCAGCGGACAAGTTAACACCGGGGAGCTGTTTTTT
CASGQVNTGELFF
>NA|TRBV6-2/TRBV6-3|TRBJ2-2|NA
TGTGCCAGCAGTCGTCAGGGTTGGACCGGGGAGCTGTTTTTT
CASSRQGWTGELFF